The next 13 T cell receptor beta chains were all read from a single sample in a study of shared clonotypes between healthy human individuals. Data came from immunoSEQ multiplex PCR; TCRdb stores just in-frame clones and leaves some out. This table holds roughly 2.2 million clones, approximately 95% found once. Sample: naive CD4+ T cells from PBMCs. Subset of the sample: CD45RA+ positively selected. These receptors all come from a man aged 18 to 29 in good health. Some clones in this sample may be carry-over from other donors' samples.

About this clone: This sample also contains other DNA sequences that code for the same CDR3. V and J are TRBV18 and TRBJ2-1; possibly TRBD2 for D (7 bases). V shed 1 base and J shed 6 bases, with 10 bases lying between them. CDR3 length: 14 residues. The germline gives CDR1 KGHSH, CDR2 LQKENI. The CDR3 region is CASSPRGGGNEQFF. In DNA form, the CDR3 reads TGTGCCAGCTCACCACGGGGAGGGGGCAATGAGCAGTTCTTC.

This chain connects TRBV7-9 to TRBJ1-5; unclear D gene. The CDR3 covers 13 residues. CDR1 SEHNR and CDR2 FQNEAQ come from the germline V gene (reference sequence). V was cut by 5 bases and J by 5 bases, with 10 bases left in between. As DNA, the CDR3 is TGTGCCAGCAGCCAGGACGGTGATCAGCCCCAGCATTTT. Protein sequence: CASSQDGDQPQHF.

V gene TRBV6-6 combines with J gene TRBJ2-7; D tentatively fits TRBD1 or TRBD2 (5 bases each). The germline V gene has CDR1 MNHNY and CDR2 SVGAGI (reference sequence). The CDR3 is 14 residues long. Between the trimmed V and J ends, which lost 0 bases and 2 bases, there was a span of 8 bases. Here the CDR3 reads CASSYSWGTYEQYF. In DNA, the CDR3 is TGTGCCAGCAGTTACTCGTGGGGGACCTACGAGCAGTACTTC.

This chain links TRBV7-6 with TRBJ2-7; perhaps TRBD2 as D (6 bases). Per germline, CDR1 SGHVS and CDR2 FNYEAQ. The length of the CDR3 is 15 residues. V was cut by 0 bases and J by 2 bases, with 11 bases left in between. The CDR3, as DNA: TGTGCCAGCAGCTTAGCTGGCGGGACCACCTACGAGCAGTACTTC. Residues: CASSLAGGTTYEQYF.

The chain employs TRBV5-1 and TRBJ2-7; 9 bases match TRBD1. This CDR3 region has 15 residues. The germline V gene has CDR1 SGHRS and CDR2 YFSETQ. The V segment lost 4 bases and the J segment 1 base; nucleotides outside the gene matches: 6. This chain's CDR3 is CASSQFGQGSYEQYF. The CDR3 DNA is TGCGCCAGCAGCCAGTTTGGACAGGGGTCCTACGAGCAGTACTTC.

The genes are TRBV6-6 and TRBJ1-5, with D uncertain. Germline assignment: CDR1 MNHNY and CDR2 SVGAGI (reference sequence). The CDR3 consists of 13 residues. V dropped 6 bases and J dropped 5 bases, with 11 bases sitting between them. The CDR3 DNA is TGTGCCAGCAGCCCCCCGGTTGATCAGCCCCAGCATTTT. It specifies CASSPPVDQPQHF.

The genes are TRBV18 and TRBJ1-4; TRBD1 aligns across 7 bases. Per the germline V gene, CDR1 is KGHSH and CDR2 is LQKENI. CDR3 size: 17 residues. The junction had 8 bases not matched to a gene; V was cut back by 4 bases and J by 0 bases. The CDR3, as DNA: TGTGCCAGCTCACGCCCAAACAGGGGATCAACTAATGAAAAACTGTTTTTT. Its protein product is CASSRPNRGSTNEKLFF.

The rearrangement joins TRBV28 to TRBJ2-3; possible D gene TRBD1, 6 bases. CDR1 and CDR2 from the germline V gene are MDHEN and SYDVKM. This CDR3 has 15 residues. The germline V and J ends were trimmed by 3 bases and 5 bases, with 15 bases remaining between them. CDR3 in amino acids: CASSFRPGEEDTQYF. The CDR3 nucleotides are TGTGCCAGCAGTTTTCGGCCAGGGGAAGAAGATACGCAGTATTTT.

V gene TRBV5-1 combines with J gene TRBJ1-4, with 8 bases that match TRBD1. The germline V gene has CDR1 SGHRS and CDR2 YFSETQ. The CDR3 has 15 amino acids. Trimming took 2 bases from V and 8 from J; bases not matched to a gene: 8. The CDR3 loop is CASSFLTGAEEKLFF. The CDR3 DNA reads as TGCGCCAGCAGCTTTCTGACAGGGGCGGAGGAAAAACTGTTTTTT.

This chain uses TRBV18 with TRBJ2-1; TRBD1 matches at 10 bases. This CDR3 comprises 15 residues. The germline V gene has CDR1 KGHSH and CDR2 LQKENI. V shed 3 bases and J 6 bases; nucleotides not matched to a gene: 5. The CDR3 nucleotides read TGTGCCAGCTCACCGGGACAGGGGTCCGCCAATGAGCAGTTCTTC. It codes for CASSPGQGSANEQFF. The entire variable domain, with the rest obtained from reference TRBV18 and TRBJ2-1, is as follows: NAGVMQNPRHLVRRRGQEARLRCSPMKGHSHVYWYRQLPEEGLKFMVYLQKENIIDESGMPKERFSAEFPKEGPSILRIQQVVRGDSAAYFCASSPGQGSANEQFFGPGTRLTVL.

CDR3 in DNA: TGTGCCAGCACCTCCCCTTCCTCGGCCTCCTACGAGCAGTACTTC. Protein: CASTSPSSASYEQYF. The V gene is TRBV28, the J gene TRBJ2-7; D remains ambiguous. V was pared by 7 bases and J by 0 bases, with 16 bases between. CDR3 size: 15 residues. The germline V gene has CDR1 MDHEN and CDR2 SYDVKM.

The V and J genes are TRBV25-1 and TRBJ1-3; D gene ambiguous. V dropped 4 bases and J dropped 2 bases, with 3 bases sitting between them. CDR1 is MGHDK, CDR2 SYGVNS, per germline. This CDR3 is 12 amino acids long. CDR3 coding DNA: TGTGCCAGCAGTGGGGCTGGAAACACCATATATTTT. Its translation is CASSGAGNTIYF.

This clone has only one observation. This sequence joins TRBV5-1 and TRBJ2-1; 8 positions agree with TRBD2. Trimming took 0 bases from V and 8 from J; bases not matched to a gene: 10. Germline V gene sequence: CDR1 SGHRS, CDR2 YFSETQ. The CDR3 is 16 residues long. The CDR3 DNA reads as TGCGCCAGCAGCTTGGGCCGGCCGGGAGGGGTTGATGAGCAGTTCTTC. It translates to CASSLGRPGGVDEQFF.